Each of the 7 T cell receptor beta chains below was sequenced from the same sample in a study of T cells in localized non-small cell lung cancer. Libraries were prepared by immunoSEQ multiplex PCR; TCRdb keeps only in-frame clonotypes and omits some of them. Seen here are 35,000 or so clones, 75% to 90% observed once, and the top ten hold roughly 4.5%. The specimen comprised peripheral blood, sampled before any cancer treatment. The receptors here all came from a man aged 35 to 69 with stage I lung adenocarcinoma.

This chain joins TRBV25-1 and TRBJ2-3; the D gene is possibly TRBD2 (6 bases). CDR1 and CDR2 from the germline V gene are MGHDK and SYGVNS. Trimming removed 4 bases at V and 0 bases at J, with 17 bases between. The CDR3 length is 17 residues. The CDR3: CASSARDFPTSTDTQYF. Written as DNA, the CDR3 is TGTGCCAGCAGTGCGCGGGACTTTCCAACAAGCACAGATACGCAGTATTTT.

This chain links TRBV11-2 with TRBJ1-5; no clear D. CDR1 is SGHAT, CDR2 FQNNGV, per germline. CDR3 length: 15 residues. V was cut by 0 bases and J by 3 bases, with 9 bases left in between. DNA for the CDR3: TGTGCCAGCAGCTTAGAACCCAGCCCCAATCAGCCCCAGCATTTT. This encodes CASSLEPSPNQPQHF.

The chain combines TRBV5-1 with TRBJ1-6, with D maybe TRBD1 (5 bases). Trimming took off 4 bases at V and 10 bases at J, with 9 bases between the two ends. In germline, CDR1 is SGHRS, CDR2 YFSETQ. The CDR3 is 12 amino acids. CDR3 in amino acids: CASSPQGSPLHF. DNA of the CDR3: TGCGCCAGCAGCCCCCAGGGATCACCCCTCCACTTT.

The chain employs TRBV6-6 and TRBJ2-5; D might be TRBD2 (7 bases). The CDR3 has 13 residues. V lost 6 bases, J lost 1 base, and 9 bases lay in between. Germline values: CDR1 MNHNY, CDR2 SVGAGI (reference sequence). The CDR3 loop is CASRRGAQETQYF. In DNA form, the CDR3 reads TGTGCCAGCAGACGGGGGGCCCAAGAGACCCAGTACTTC.

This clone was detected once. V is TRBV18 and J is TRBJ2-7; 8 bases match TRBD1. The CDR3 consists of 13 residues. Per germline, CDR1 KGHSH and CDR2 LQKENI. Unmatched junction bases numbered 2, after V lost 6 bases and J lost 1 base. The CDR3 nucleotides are TGTGCCAGCTCCGGGACAGGTTCCTACGAGCAGTACTTC. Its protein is CASSGTGSYEQYF.

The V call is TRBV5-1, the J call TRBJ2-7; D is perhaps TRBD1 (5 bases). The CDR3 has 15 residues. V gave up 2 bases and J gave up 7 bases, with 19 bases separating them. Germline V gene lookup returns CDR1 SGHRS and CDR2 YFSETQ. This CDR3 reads CASSFRTPPKGEQYF. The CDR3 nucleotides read TGCGCCAGCAGCTTTCGGACACCTCCAAAGGGAGAGCAGTACTTC.

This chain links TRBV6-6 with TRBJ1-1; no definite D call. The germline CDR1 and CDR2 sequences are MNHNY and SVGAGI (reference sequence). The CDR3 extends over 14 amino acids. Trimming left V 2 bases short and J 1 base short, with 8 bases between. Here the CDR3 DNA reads TGTGCCAGCAGTTACAGCTGGGGGAACACTGAAGCTTTCTTT. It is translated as CASSYSWGNTEAFF.